This paragraph covers one T cell receptor beta chain sequence. This sample was taken from a study of T-cell reconstitution after alpha-beta-depleted transplantation in children. Germline-derived CDR1 and CDR2 are SGHTA and FQGNSA. The CDR3 runs 18 residues. Trimming took 5 bases from V and 5 from J; bases not matched to a gene: 12. Unique molecular identifiers featured in how the TCRbeta library was prepared. Using its own MiXCR run on the PCR reads, TCRdb lists one record per CDR3 protein. The sample includes roughly 790,000 distinct CDR3 sequences, 16% of them seen just once. Sequenced material: PBMCs, mostly from graft donor cells, taken 360 days after TCRalphabeta/CD19-depleted stem cell transplant. The V and J genes are TRBV7-2 and TRBJ2-1, with TRBD2 identical over 13 bases. This sequence was found in a male patient younger than 18 who had a stem cell transplant for acute lymphoblastic leukemia, so the T cells may come from the graft donor. The CDR3 DNA is TGTGCCAGCAGCCTAGGGCGGACTAGCGGGAGCGTCGACAATGAGCAGTTCTTC. It encodes CASSLGRTSGSVDNEQFF. Using reference TRBV7-2 and TRBJ2-1 for the parts outside the CDR3, the full variable domain is GAGVSQSPSNKVTEKGKDVELRCDPISGHTALYWYRQSLGQGLEFLIYFQGNSAPDKSGLPSDRFSAERTGGSVSTLTIQRTQQEDSAVYLCASSLGRTSGSVDNEQFFGPGTRLTVL.